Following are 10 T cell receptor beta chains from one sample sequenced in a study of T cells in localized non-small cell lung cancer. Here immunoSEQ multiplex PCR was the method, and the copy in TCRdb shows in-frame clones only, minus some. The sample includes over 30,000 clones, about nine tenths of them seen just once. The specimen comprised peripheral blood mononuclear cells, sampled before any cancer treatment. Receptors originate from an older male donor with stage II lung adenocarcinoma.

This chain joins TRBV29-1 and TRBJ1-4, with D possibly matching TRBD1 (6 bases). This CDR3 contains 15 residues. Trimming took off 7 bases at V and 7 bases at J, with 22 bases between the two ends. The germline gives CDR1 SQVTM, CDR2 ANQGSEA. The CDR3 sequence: CSAQGGRRDREKLFF. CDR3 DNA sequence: TGCAGCGCACAGGGAGGGAGACGGGACCGTGAAAAACTGTTTTTT.

CDR3 sequence (DNA): TGTGCCAGCAGCTTCAACGGGGAGACCCAGTACTTC. It translates to CASSFNGETQYF. V usage is TRBV5-6 and J usage is TRBJ2-5; no firm D call. The V gene lost 2 bases and the J gene lost 5 bases, with 7 bases spanning the gap. The CDR3 extends over 12 amino acids. Germline assignment: CDR1 SGHDT and CDR2 YYEEEE.

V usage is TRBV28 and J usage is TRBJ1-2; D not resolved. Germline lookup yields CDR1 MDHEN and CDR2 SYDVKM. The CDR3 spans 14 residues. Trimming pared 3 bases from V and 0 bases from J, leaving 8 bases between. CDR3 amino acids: CASSLGTTNYGYTF. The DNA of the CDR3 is TGTGCCAGCAGTTTGGGCACGACTAACTATGGCTACACCTTC.

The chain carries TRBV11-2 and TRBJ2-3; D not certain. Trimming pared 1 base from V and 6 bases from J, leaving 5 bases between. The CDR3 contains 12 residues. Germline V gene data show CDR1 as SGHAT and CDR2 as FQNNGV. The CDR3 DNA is TGTGCCAGCAGCTTAGTAGGGGATACGCAGTATTTT. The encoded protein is CASSLVGDTQYF.

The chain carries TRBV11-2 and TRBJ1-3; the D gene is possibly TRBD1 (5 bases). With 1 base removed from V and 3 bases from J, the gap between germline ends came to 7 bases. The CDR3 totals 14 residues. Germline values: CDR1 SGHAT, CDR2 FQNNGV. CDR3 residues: CASSLGQGGNTIYF. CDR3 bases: TGTGCCAGCAGCTTAGGGCAGGGTGGAAACACCATATATTTT.

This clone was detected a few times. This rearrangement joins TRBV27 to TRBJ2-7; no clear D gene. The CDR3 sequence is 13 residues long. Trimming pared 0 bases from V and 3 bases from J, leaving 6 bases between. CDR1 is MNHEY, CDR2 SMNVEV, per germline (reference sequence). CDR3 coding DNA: TGTGCCAGCAGTTTATCGGCCGGCTACGAGCAGTACTTC. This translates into CASSLSAGYEQYF.

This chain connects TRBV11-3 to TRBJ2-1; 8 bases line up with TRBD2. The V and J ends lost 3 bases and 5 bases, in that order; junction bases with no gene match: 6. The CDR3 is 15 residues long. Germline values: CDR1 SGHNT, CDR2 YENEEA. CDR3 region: CASSFSGGRDNEQFF. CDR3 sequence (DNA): TGTGCCAGCAGCTTTTCGGGAGGGAGGGACAATGAGCAGTTCTTC.

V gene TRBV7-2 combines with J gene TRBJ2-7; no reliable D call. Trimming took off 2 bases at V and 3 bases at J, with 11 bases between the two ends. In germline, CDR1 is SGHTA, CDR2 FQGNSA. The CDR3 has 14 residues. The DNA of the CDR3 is TGTGCCAGCAGCTTAAGGAGCCCAGGCTACGAGCAGTACTTC. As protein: CASSLRSPGYEQYF.

CDR3 bases: TGCGCCAGCAGCCAGGACTCGGGAACCCTCCACTTT. It yields the protein CASSQDSGTLHF. This sequence joins TRBV5-1 and TRBJ1-6; no definite D call. The germline V gene encodes CDR1 SGHRS and CDR2 YFSETQ. The CDR3 runs to 12 residues. Trimming took 4 bases from V and 14 from J, leaving 13 bases between them.

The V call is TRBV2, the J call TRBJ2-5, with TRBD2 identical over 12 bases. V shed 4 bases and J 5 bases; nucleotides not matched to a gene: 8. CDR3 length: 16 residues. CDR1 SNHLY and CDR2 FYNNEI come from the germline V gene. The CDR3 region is CASSGASGRAMETQYF. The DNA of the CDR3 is TGTGCCAGCAGTGGGGCTAGCGGGAGGGCCATGGAGACCCAGTACTTC.